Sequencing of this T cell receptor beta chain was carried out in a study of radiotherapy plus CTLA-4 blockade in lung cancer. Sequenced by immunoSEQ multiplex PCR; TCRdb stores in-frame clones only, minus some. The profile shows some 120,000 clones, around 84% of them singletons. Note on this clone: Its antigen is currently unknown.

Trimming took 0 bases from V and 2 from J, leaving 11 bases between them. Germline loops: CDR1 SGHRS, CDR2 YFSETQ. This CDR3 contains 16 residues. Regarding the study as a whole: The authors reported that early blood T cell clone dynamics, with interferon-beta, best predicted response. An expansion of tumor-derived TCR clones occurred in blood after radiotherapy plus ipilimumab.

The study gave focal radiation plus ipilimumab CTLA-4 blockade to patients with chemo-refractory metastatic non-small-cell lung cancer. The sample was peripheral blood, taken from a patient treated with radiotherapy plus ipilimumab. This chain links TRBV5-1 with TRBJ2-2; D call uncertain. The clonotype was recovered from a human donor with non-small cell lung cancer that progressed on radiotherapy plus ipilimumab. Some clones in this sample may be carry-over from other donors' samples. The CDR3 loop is CASSLAVASNTGELFF. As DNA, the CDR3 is TGCGCCAGCAGCTTGGCCGTTGCCTCTAACACCGGGGAGCTGTTTTTT.